This is a list of T cell receptor beta chains from one sample in a study of blood T cell repertoires in COVID-19. Clones were read by immunoSEQ multiplex PCR, and TCRdb kept only the in-frame ones, dropping some. This table has about 230,000 clones, 87% appearing once. Sequences were obtained from PBMCs or T cells enriched from blood (not recorded which). These receptors all come from a man aged 25-45 years who had recovered from COVID-19. The CDR3 runs from the conserved cysteine through the conserved F or W. A D gene is named only where the DNA matches it firmly. Not all rows give a size; the values are once, few, many and, for expanded clones, a class.

V gene	D gene	J gene	clone size	CDR3 DNA	CDR3 protein
TRBV12-3/TRBV12-4	.	TRBJ2-7	.	TGTGCCAGCAGTTTCCTCTACGAGCAGTACTTC	CASSFLYEQYF
TRBV5-5	TRBD1	TRBJ2-5	once	TGTGCCAGCAGCTCAGGACAGGTCCCAGAGACCCAGTACTTC	CASSSGQVPETQYF
TRBV10-3	TRBD2	TRBJ2-1	.	TGTGCCATCAGTGGAGCGGGAGAGTTTAATGAGCAGTTCTTC	CAISGAGEFNEQFF
TRBV3-1/TRBV3-2	.	TRBJ1-3	.	TGTGCCAGCAGCCCGGGACTCTCTGGAAACACCATATATTTT	CASSPGLSGNTIYF
TRBV6-5	.	TRBJ1-2	.	TGTGCCAGCAGCCCCTCCACAGGGACACGGGGTGGCTACACCTTC	CASSPSTGTRGGYTF
TRBV18	.	TRBJ1-2	.	TGTGCCAGCTCACCAGGCCGTCCGGGGGGCTACACCTTC	CASSPGRPGGYTF
TRBV7-2	TRBD1	TRBJ1-2	.	TGTGCCAGCAGCTTCTGGCAGGGGGCGGAAGGCTACACCTTC	CASSFWQGAEGYTF
TRBV5-4	TRBD2	TRBJ2-7	.	TGTGCCAGCAGCCCCCCGGGACTAGCGGGAGACGAGCAGTACTTC	CASSPPGLAGDEQYF
TRBV5-6	.	TRBJ2-7	.	TGTGCCAGCAGTTACTACCGGGACACGTACTTC	CASSYYRDTYF
TRBV25-1	.	TRBJ2-7	.	TGTGCCAGCAGTACCGCAGGGGAACCCTACGAGCAGTACTTC	CASSTAGEPYEQYF
TRBV9	.	TRBJ1-2	.	TGTGCCAGCAGCGTAGAGGGGGGGCTTGGCTACACCTTC	CASSVEGGLGYTF
TRBV5-6	.	TRBJ1-3	.	TGTGCCAGCAGCTTTCGGGGTCTTACTGGAAACACCATATATTTT	CASSFRGLTGNTIYF
TRBV24-1	TRBD1	TRBJ2-7	.	TGTGCCACCAGTGACCCCGGACAGGGCTACTACGAGCAGTACTTC	CATSDPGQGYYEQYF
TRBV19	TRBD1	TRBJ1-1	.	TGTGCCAGTAGTAGAACAGGGGGCTGGATGAACACTGAAGCTTTCTTT	CASSRTGGWMNTEAFF
TRBV29-1	.	TRBJ1-2	.	TGCAGCGTTGAAGGCAGGGAAGACGGCTACACCTTC	CSVEGREDGYTF
TRBV27	.	TRBJ1-2	.	TGTGCCAGCAGTTTAGGAGGGGTCCACTATGGCTACACCTTC	CASSLGGVHYGYTF
TRBV28	.	TRBJ2-7	.	TGTGCCAGCGGCCAGGCCTACGAGCAGTACTTC	CASGQAYEQYF
TRBV27	.	TRBJ1-2	once	TGTGCCAGCAGTTTATTAGGCGGCAGAACCCTCTCCTATGGCTACACCTTC	CASSLLGGRTLSYGYTF
TRBV19	.	TRBJ2-1	.	TGTGCCAGTAGGGTTTCGGTCTACAATGAGCAGTTCTTC	CASRVSVYNEQFF
TRBV2	.	TRBJ1-3	.	TGTGCCAGCAGTGAAGGGGCAAATGGAAACACCATATATTTT	CASSEGANGNTIYF
TRBV6-5	.	TRBJ1-3	once	TGTGCCAGCAGTTACTCGAAGCTTAGTGGAAACACCATATATTTT	CASSYSKLSGNTIYF
TRBV5-6	TRBD2	TRBJ2-1	.	TGTGCCAGCAGCCCGCGGGGGGTTTCCTACAATGAGCAGTTCTTC	CASSPRGVSYNEQFF
TRBV12-3/TRBV12-4	.	TRBJ2-7	once	TGTGCCAGCAGTTATCAGTCGGCCGGGGTGCAGTACTTC	CASSYQSAGVQYF
TRBV18	.	TRBJ1-5	.	TGTGCCAGCTCACCACGGACACGGGTTGATCAGCCCCAGCATTTT	CASSPRTRVDQPQHF